This is a list of T cell receptor beta chains from one sample in a study of shared clonotypes between healthy human individuals. The data were produced by immunoSEQ multiplex PCR, yet TCRdb's version contains in-frame clones alone and is incomplete. The sample lists about 1.5 million clones, approximately 97% occurring once. Material: naive CD4+ T cells sorted from blood. These receptors were taken from a man aged 25 to 40 in good health. Each CDR3 is given with its conserved first and last residue. Each record gives: clone size, V gene, CDR3 length, D gene, J gene, CDR3 protein, CDR3 DNA. A D gene is named only where the DNA matches it firmly. Part of the rows lack a size; the others show once, few, many or a class for expanded clones.

NA	TRBV28	14	TRBD1	TRBJ2-7	CASSRQGFSYEQYF	TGTGCCAGCAGTCGACAGGGGTTCTCCTACGAGCAGTACTTC
NA	TRBV18	14	TRBD1	TRBJ2-7	CASSLRDRSYEQYF	TGTGCCAGCTCACTCCGGGACAGGTCCTACGAGCAGTACTTC
NA	TRBV7-6	17	NA	TRBJ2-2	CASSPPSAELYTGELFF	TGTGCCAGCAGCCCGCCGAGTGCGGAGCTCTACACCGGGGAGCTGTTTTTT
NA	TRBV5-1	15	NA	TRBJ2-1	CASSLMGDLYNEQFF	TGCGCCAGCAGCTTGATGGGGGACCTCTACAATGAGCAGTTCTTC
NA	TRBV7-2	16	TRBD2	TRBJ2-1	CASSLDPGGLYNEQFF	TGTGCCAGCAGCTTAGACCCGGGAGGGCTATACAATGAGCAGTTCTTC
NA	TRBV5-1	15	TRBD1	TRBJ2-5	CASSLDRGLGETQYF	TGCGCCAGCAGCTTGGACAGGGGGCTCGGAGAGACCCAGTACTTC
NA	TRBV28	15	NA	TRBJ2-4	CASSLYREAKNIQYF	TGTGCCAGCAGTTTATACAGGGAAGCCAAAAACATTCAGTACTTC
NA	TRBV5-1	15	TRBD1	TRBJ2-2	CASSLPGQGAGELFF	TGCGCCAGCAGCTTACCGGGACAGGGGGCCGGGGAGCTGTTTTTT
NA	TRBV19	15	NA	TRBJ1-5	CASSLDVSLRQPQHF	TGTGCCAGTAGTCTGGACGTCTCCCTAAGGCAGCCCCAGCATTTT
once	TRBV7-2	17	NA	TRBJ1-1	CASSSDTSPPKRTEAFF	TGTGCCAGCAGCTCGGACACCTCCCCACCCAAAAGGACTGAAGCTTTCTTT
NA	TRBV19	17	TRBD2	TRBJ2-7	CASSIEGLAGAAYEQYF	TGTGCCAGTAGTATCGAGGGACTAGCGGGAGCGGCTTACGAGCAGTACTTC
NA	TRBV10-3	11	NA	TRBJ2-3	CATRGGDTQYF	TGTGCCACTCGGGGTGGGGATACGCAGTATTTT
NA	TRBV9	15	NA	TRBJ1-1	CASSVDRWGGTEAFF	TGTGCCAGCAGCGTAGATAGGTGGGGGGGAACTGAAGCTTTCTTT
NA	TRBV29-1	13	TRBD1	TRBJ1-2	CSGVTGSDYGYTF	TGCAGCGGAGTGACAGGGTCGGACTATGGCTACACCTTC
NA	TRBV18	13	NA	TRBJ1-2	CASSRGGTYGYTF	TGTGCCAGCTCACGGGGAGGGACCTATGGCTACACCTTC
NA	TRBV18	13	NA	TRBJ2-7	CASSPPSVYEQYF	TGTGCCAGCTCACCACCAAGCGTCTACGAGCAGTACTTC
NA	TRBV11-2	16	NA	TRBJ1-4	CASSLVRRTINEKLFF	TGTGCCAGCAGCTTAGTACGACGGACGATTAATGAAAAACTGTTTTTT
NA	TRBV5-3	13	NA	TRBJ1-2	CARSLSGRHGYTF	TGTGCCAGAAGCTTGAGCGGCCGGCATGGCTACACCTTC
NA	TRBV4-3	15	NA	TRBJ1-5	CASSQDQGSNQPQHF	TGCGCCAGCAGCCAAGATCAGGGTAGCAATCAGCCCCAGCATTTT